The next 29 T cell receptor beta chains were all read from a single sample in a study of technical replicates of blood from a handful of donors. Clones were sequenced by immunoSEQ multiplex PCR, and TCRdb holds only the in-frame ones, with some missing. The sample carries around 98,000 clones, under 97% recorded once. Sequenced sample: T cells isolated from PBMCs. These receptor sequences come from a human donor in good health.

The rearrangement links TRBV5-8 to TRBJ2-7, with D hard to call. CDR1 SGHTS and CDR2 YDEGEE come from the germline V gene. Between the trimmed V and J ends, which lost 0 bases and 2 bases, there was a span of 9 bases. This CDR3 is built from 14 residues. CDR3 in DNA: TGTGCCAGCAGCTTGGCCGCACTTACCTACGAGCAGTACTTC. Translated, it gives CASSLAALTYEQYF.

This clone was detected only once. This rearrangement joins TRBV5-4 to TRBJ2-7; 8 bases fit TRBD2. With V trimmed by 4 bases and J by 3 bases, 9 bases remained unmatched. Per germline, CDR1 SGHNT and CDR2 YYREEE (reference sequence). CDR3 length equals 15 residues. CDR3 region: CASSPAGEGFYEQYF. The CDR3 DNA is TGTGCCAGCAGCCCAGCGGGAGAGGGATTCTACGAGCAGTACTTC.

The V and J genes are TRBV10-2 and TRBJ2-7, with TRBD1 matching over 7 bases. Germline trimming cut 3 bases from V and 5 bases from J; bases unmatched to any gene: 1. This CDR3 contains 12 residues. The germline V gene has CDR1 WSHSY and CDR2 SAAADI. Written as DNA, the CDR3 is TGCGCCAGCAGTGACAGGGGGAACGAGCAGTACTTC. Residues: CASSDRGNEQYF.

The chain joins TRBV5-7 to TRBJ1-1, with 8 bases lining up with TRBD1. Being an ORF, TRBV5-7 has a function that is uncertain. The J segment lost 1 base and the V segment lost 4 bases, leaving 9 bases of the junction unmatched. The CDR3 runs 16 residues. The CDR3: CASSQGANPSNTEAFF. For the CDR3, the DNA is TGTGCCAGCAGCCAGGGGGCAAATCCCTCGAACACTGAAGCTTTCTTT.

The CDR3 DNA reads as TGTGCCAGCAGCTCCCAATCGACTAGCGGGAGGGTTAACTATGGCTACACCTTC. Translating gives CASSSQSTSGRVNYGYTF. The V gene is TRBV7-9, the J gene TRBJ1-2; D is ambiguous. The CDR3 runs 18 residues. The germline V and J ends were trimmed by 4 bases and 1 base, with 22 bases remaining between them. CDR1 and CDR2 from the germline V gene are SEHNR and FQNEAQ (reference sequence).

V usage is TRBV2 and J usage is TRBJ1-4, with D hard to call. The CDR3 has 14 amino acids. Germline values: CDR1 SNHLY, CDR2 FYNNEI. The V gene lost 5 bases and the J gene lost 2 bases, with 9 bases spanning the gap. The chain's CDR3 is CASSPGTTNEKLFF. Here the CDR3 DNA reads TGTGCCAGCAGTCCCGGTACGACTAATGAAAAACTGTTTTTT.

The V call is TRBV6-5, the J call TRBJ2-7; weak D call: TRBD1 (6 bases). CDR1 and CDR2 from the germline V gene are MNHEY and SVGAGI. Trimming shortened V by 6 bases and J by 6 bases, and 15 bases separated the two germline ends. The length of the CDR3 is 13 residues. The CDR3 loop is CASRGHRTSEQYF. CDR3 in DNA: TGTGCCAGCAGGGGACACCGGACCTCCGAGCAGTACTTC.

V and J are TRBV2 and TRBJ2-2; 10 bases map to TRBD1. V lost 6 bases, J lost 1 base, and 2 bases stayed unmatched. The CDR3 consists of 15 residues. CDR1 is SNHLY, CDR2 FYNNEI, per germline. CDR3 sequence (DNA): TGTGCCAGCAGGACAGGGGGCCGGAACACCGGGGAGCTGTTTTTT. It translates to CASRTGGRNTGELFF.

The chain combines TRBV7-9 with TRBJ1-1; D not resolved. With 1 base removed from V and 8 bases from J, the gap between germline ends came to 17 bases. The germline V gene encodes CDR1 SEHNR and CDR2 FQNEAQ (reference sequence). This CDR3 is built from 15 residues. In nucleotides, the CDR3 is TGTGCCAGCAGCTTAGTGCCCCTTGGCGGCTTGGAAGCTTTCTTT. It translates to CASSLVPLGGLEAFF.

J is TRBJ1-6 and V is TRBV9, with 8 bases fitting TRBD1. The CDR3 contains 16 residues. Germline V gene data show CDR1 as SGDLS and CDR2 as YYNGEE. V lost 4 bases to trimming and J lost 4 bases; unmatched junction nucleotides: 7. The CDR3 sequence: CASSLTGDKYNSPLHF. Here the CDR3 DNA reads TGTGCCAGCAGCTTGACAGGGGACAAATATAATTCACCCCTCCACTTT.

V and J are TRBV6-6 and TRBJ2-6; D remains unclear. The CDR3 loop spans 15 amino acids. Germline loops: CDR1 MNHNY, CDR2 SVGAGI (reference sequence). The V end lost 5 bases, the J end lost 0 bases, and 8 bases lay between the germline ends. CDR3 in DNA: TGTGCCAGCAGTCAACTATACTCTGGGGCCAACGTCCTGACTTTC. Protein sequence: CASSQLYSGANVLTF.

The V call is TRBV28, the J call TRBJ1-6; the D gene is possibly TRBD1 (5 bases). Trimming stripped 3 bases from V and 10 bases from J, with 19 bases between. CDR1 MDHEN and CDR2 SYDVKM come from the germline V gene. The CDR3 contains 16 residues. This chain's CDR3 is CASSFPGLWAQSPLHF. The CDR3 region has the DNA TGTGCCAGCAGTTTTCCAGGGCTGTGGGCTCAATCACCCCTCCACTTT.

This sequence joins TRBV28 and TRBJ1-1; tentatively, D is TRBD1 (5 bases). The V gene's germline CDR1 is MDHEN and CDR2 SYDVKM. The CDR3 has 17 amino acids. V was shortened by 2 bases and J by 10 bases, with 26 bases between the two germline ends. The CDR3 bases are TGTGCCAGCAGTTTAACGTTTGATGACAGTATGAACAAGGGAGCTTTCTTT. Translated, it gives CASSLTFDDSMNKGAFF. The whole variable domain, remainder taken from reference TRBV28 and TRBJ1-1, is DVKVTQSSRYLVKRTGEKVFLECVQDMDHENMFWYRQDPGLGLRLIYFSYDVKMKEKGDIPEGYSVSREKKERFSLILESASTNQTSMYLCASSLTFDDSMNKGAFFGQGTRLTVV.

The rearrangement joins TRBV10-3 to TRBJ2-3; tentative D call: TRBD2 (5 bases). The CDR3 totals 15 residues. Germline V gene data show CDR1 as ENHRY and CDR2 as SYGVKD. The V end lost 11 bases, the J end lost 8 bases, and 26 bases lay between the germline ends. The CDR3 spells CAVLGEGLLLPTQYF. CDR3 DNA: TGTGCCGTGCTTGGTGAGGGCCTTTTGCTTCCTACGCAGTATTTT.

This clone has only one observation. The gene calls are TRBV19 and TRBJ2-3, with 15 nucleotides matching TRBD2. The CDR3 loop spans 16 amino acids. CDR1 is LNHDA and CDR2 is SQIVND in the germline V gene (reference sequence). With V trimmed by 3 bases and J by 4 bases, 2 bases remained unmatched. CDR3 sequence (DNA): TGTGCCAGTAGTATGGGACTAGCGGGGGGCCCAGATACGCAGTATTTT. This translates into CASSMGLAGGPDTQYF.

The CDR3 reads CASSPDKNSNQPQHF. Here the CDR3 DNA reads TGTGCCAGCTCACCGGACAAAAATAGCAATCAGCCCCAGCATTTT. The rearrangement uses TRBV18 and TRBJ1-5; D might be TRBD1 (5 bases). This CDR3 spans 15 amino acids. In germline, CDR1 is KGHSH, CDR2 LQKENI. V shed 3 bases and J shed 0 bases, with 9 bases lying between them.

The chain uses TRBV5-1 and TRBJ2-7; weak D call: TRBD1 (6 bases). Trimming removed 4 bases at V and 3 bases at J, with 17 bases between. The germline V gene has CDR1 SGHRS and CDR2 YFSETQ. The CDR3 is made up of 15 amino acids. The CDR3 is CASSPKGVVGYEQYF. Here the CDR3 DNA reads TGCGCCAGCAGCCCCAAGGGGGTTGTCGGCTACGAGCAGTACTTC. The full variable domain, its missing parts supplied by reference TRBV5-1 and TRBJ2-7, is KAGVTQTPRYLIKTRGQQVTLSCSPISGHRSVSWYQQTPGQGLQFLFEYFSETQRNKGNFPGRFSGRQFSNSRSEMNVSTLELGDSALYLCASSPKGVVGYEQYFGPGTRLTVT.

This clone was seen once. The V call is TRBV6-6, the J call TRBJ1-2; a possible D gene is TRBD1 (5 bases). From germline, CDR1 is MNHNY and CDR2 SVGAGI (reference sequence). The CDR3 spans 12 residues. Trimming pared 5 bases from V and 11 bases from J, leaving 15 bases between. The CDR3 DNA follows: TGTGCCAGCAGTATTGACAGCCGGGGGTACACCTTC. Translation: CASSIDSRGYTF.

This chain links TRBV9 with TRBJ2-1, with D possibly matching TRBD2 (5 bases). Trimming stripped 4 bases from V and 6 bases from J, with 14 bases between. Germline values: CDR1 SGDLS, CDR2 YYNGEE. The CDR3 contains 14 residues. The CDR3 DNA follows: TGTGCCAGCAGCTTTAGAGGGTTTGGCAATGAGCAGTTCTTC. This sequence encodes CASSFRGFGNEQFF.

The V gene is TRBV7-9, the J gene TRBJ2-7; no clear D gene. V lost 3 bases, J lost 0 bases, and 6 bases lay in between. CDR3 size: 13 residues. Germline CDR1 SEHNR, CDR2 FQNEAQ (reference sequence). The CDR3 sequence is CASSFMSSYEQYF. CDR3 sequence (DNA): TGTGCCAGCAGCTTCATGAGCTCCTACGAGCAGTACTTC.

This chain connects TRBV4-1 to TRBJ2-2; 7 nucleotides line up with TRBD1. The CDR3 has 15 residues. V lost 4 bases and J lost 8; bases outside the gene matches: 10. Germline loops: CDR1 MGHRA, CDR2 YSYEKL. CDR3 protein: CASSPGQNTVGELFF. The DNA of the CDR3 is TGCGCCAGCAGCCCGGGACAGAACACCGTGGGGGAGCTGTTTTTT.

The table lists this clone with a count of one. This chain connects TRBV29-1 to TRBJ2-2, with D possibly being TRBD2 (6 bases). The CDR3 runs to 15 residues. Germline values: CDR1 SQVTM, CDR2 ANQGSEA. Between the trimmed V and J ends, which lost 3 bases and 0 bases, there was a span of 11 bases. CDR3 amino acids: CSVDKAGTNTGELFF. The CDR3, as DNA: TGCAGCGTTGATAAAGCGGGCACGAACACCGGGGAGCTGTTTTTT.

This chain uses TRBV21-1 with TRBJ2-3; the table's D call, TRBD2, has no DNA check behind it. TRBV21-1 is marked as a pseudogene. The CDR3 totals 16 residues. The CDR3 spells CASSKVGLPPTDTQYF. The CDR3 region has the DNA TGTGCCAGCAGCAAAGTAGGACTACCACCGACAGATACGCAGTATTTT.

This clone is a singleton in its sample. The chain links TRBV4-1 to TRBJ1-3, with a tentative D call TRBD1 (6 bases). Germline CDR1 reads MGHRA; CDR2 reads YSYEKL. The CDR3 contains 16 residues. The V gene lost 5 bases and the J gene lost 4 bases, with 18 bases spanning the gap. The CDR3 DNA reads as TGCGCCAGCAGCGACGGGGGGGGCGCGTGGGGAAACACCATATATTTT. Protein sequence: CASSDGGGAWGNTIYF.

This sequence joins TRBV6-5 and TRBJ2-7, with D possibly matching TRBD2 (5 bases). Germline CDR1 and CDR2: MNHEY and SVGAGI. The CDR3 runs 15 residues. Trimming cost V 2 bases and J 4 bases, with 15 bases left between them. CDR3 coding DNA: TGTGCCAGCAGTTACGGATCCGGGATGGATTACGAGCAGTACTTC. The encoded protein is CASSYGSGMDYEQYF.

The CDR3 coding sequence is TGTGCCAGCAGCTTAGCGGGCAGAAACACTGAAGCTTTCTTT. Protein product: CASSLAGRNTEAFF. This chain links TRBV7-9 with TRBJ1-1; D is uncertain. Trimming removed 0 bases at V and 2 bases at J, with 7 bases between. The germline V gene encodes CDR1 SEHNR and CDR2 FQNEAQ (reference sequence). The CDR3 is 14 residues long. The full variable domain, in which reference TRBV7-9 and TRBJ1-1 provide the parts outside the CDR3, is DTGVSQNPRHKITKRGQNVTFRCDPISEHNRLYWYRQTLGQGPEFLTYFQNEAQLEKSRLLSDRFSAERPKGSFSTLEIQRTEQGDSAMYLCASSLAGRNTEAFFGQGTRLTVV.

The J gene is TRBJ2-2, the V gene TRBV11-3; tentative D call: TRBD2 (7 bases). V was clipped by 4 bases and J by 6 bases, with 15 bases between them. The CDR3 runs to 15 residues. The germline V gene encodes CDR1 SGHNT and CDR2 YENEEA. CDR3 sequence: CASSSGGLLPGELFF. In DNA, the CDR3 is TGTGCCAGCAGCTCCGGGGGGCTCCTCCCCGGGGAGCTGTTTTTT.

The CDR3 reads CASLGADYGYTF. CDR3 coding DNA: TGTGCCAGTTTAGGGGCCGACTATGGCTACACCTTC. The chain links TRBV28 to TRBJ1-2; weak D call: TRBD1 (5 bases). The CDR3 runs 12 residues. Looked up from germline, CDR1 is MDHEN and CDR2 is SYDVKM. The ends were cut back, 9 bases at V and 3 bases at J, with 11 bases in the middle.

This sequence joins TRBV12-5 and TRBJ1-1, with D tentatively TRBD1 (6 bases). This CDR3 is 16 amino acids long. The V and J ends lost 1 base and 1 base respectively, with 13 bases between them. Germline V CDR1 and CDR2: LGHNT, FRNRAP. The CDR3 sequence is CASGLGPGHRNTEAFF. CDR3 DNA sequence: TGTGCTAGTGGTTTGGGTCCGGGACATAGGAACACTGAAGCTTTCTTT.